These 29 T cell receptor beta chains were all obtained from the same sample, sequenced in a study of T cell repertoires in cytomegalovirus infection. TCRdb reprocessed the reads via MiXCR and lists one record per CDR3 protein. The sample carries about 530,000 distinct CDR3 sequences, less than 30% recorded once. The sample was PBMCs. Receptors originate from a human donor in good health (CMV status not recorded). Some clones in this sample may be carry-over from other donors' samples.

In this sample, this clonotype turned up a few times. The chain has TRBV19 and TRBJ1-2; the D gene is possibly TRBD1 (5 bases). The CDR3 consists of 13 residues. Trimming pared 3 bases from V and 4 bases from J, leaving 9 bases between. Looked up from germline, CDR1 is LNHDA and CDR2 is SQIVND (reference sequence). DNA for the CDR3: TGTGCCAGTAGTATCGACAGACCCTATGGCTACACCTTC. Its translation: CASSIDRPYGYTF.

This clonotype was picked up a small number of times. The chain couples TRBV19 to TRBJ1-1; TRBD1 aligns across 7 bases. The CDR3 is made up of 13 amino acids. Germline CDR1 reads LNHDA; CDR2 reads SQIVND (reference sequence). V lost 10 bases to trimming and J lost 7 bases; unmatched junction nucleotides: 12. CDR3 in DNA: TGTGCCACCTTAATACCCGGACAGGTTGAAGCTTTCTTT. As protein: CATLIPGQVEAFF.

The chain carries TRBV7-8 and TRBJ2-1, with no clear D. The CDR3 totals 11 residues. Trimming removed 8 bases at V and 5 bases at J, with 7 bases between. The germline gives CDR1 SGHVS, CDR2 FQNEAQ. The DNA of the CDR3 is TGTGCCAGCGTCATCCACAATGAGCAGTTCTTC. Translated: CASVIHNEQFF.

This clonotype was picked up one time. The J gene is TRBJ2-1, the V gene TRBV19, with D tentatively TRBD2 (5 bases). With 6 bases removed from V and 5 bases from J, the gap between germline ends came to 14 bases. Germline CDR1 and CDR2: LNHDA and SQIVND (reference sequence). CDR3 length: 14 amino acids. The CDR3 region is CASRPLGSNNEQFF. The CDR3 coding sequence is TGTGCCAGTAGACCGTTGGGGAGCAACAATGAGCAGTTCTTC.

The J gene is TRBJ2-4, the V gene TRBV29-1, with D unresolved. V was cut by 7 bases and J by 7 bases, with 11 bases left in between. The V gene's germline CDR1 is SQVTM and CDR2 ANQGSEA. The CDR3 loop spans 11 amino acids. CDR3 region: CSAQVGNIQYF. CDR3 nucleotides: TGCAGCGCTCAGGTGGGGAACATTCAGTACTTC.

The rearrangement joins TRBV11-3 to TRBJ2-3; 10 bases align to TRBD2. This CDR3 region has 17 residues. The ends lost 5 bases at V and 4 bases at J; junction bases unmatched: 12. CDR1 and CDR2 from the germline V gene are SGHNT and YENEEA. This chain's CDR3 is CASSERLAGLSADTQYF. The CDR3 DNA is TGTGCCAGCAGCGAGCGACTAGCGGGCTTGTCCGCAGATACGCAGTATTTT.

This chain connects TRBV20-1 to TRBJ2-3; TRBD1 agrees at 8 bases. The V gene end was trimmed by 4 bases and the J gene end by 4 bases; junction bases not matched to a gene: 10. Germline V CDR1 and CDR2: DFQATT, SNEGSKA (reference sequence). The CDR3 has 15 residues. The CDR3 DNA is TGCAGTGCTACTAGGACAGGGAGAGGTGCAGATACGCAGTATTTT. It translates to CSATRTGRGADTQYF.

V usage is TRBV9 and J usage is TRBJ2-3; D gene uncertain. Deletions cut 2 bases from V and 3 bases from J, with 10 bases between. The CDR3 contains 14 residues. From germline, CDR1 is SGDLS and CDR2 YYNGEE. The CDR3 DNA reads as TGTGCCAGCAGCGTGGCATATGGGACAGATACGCAGTATTTT. Its translation is CASSVAYGTDTQYF.

The chain carries TRBV30 and TRBJ2-3; 12 bases are shared with TRBD2. Trimming cost V 6 bases and J 5 bases; bases outside gene matches: 3. Looked up from germline, CDR1 is GTSNPN and CDR2 is SVGIG (reference sequence). The CDR3 contains 13 residues. The CDR3 here is CACLLAGGDTQYF. Written as DNA, the CDR3 is TGTGCCTGCTTACTAGCGGGGGGAGATACGCAGTATTTT.

This clonotype was observed a single time. The rearrangement links TRBV29-1 to TRBJ1-2; perhaps TRBD1 as D (5 bases). The germline CDR1 and CDR2 sequences are SQVTM and ANQGSEA. The CDR3 loop spans 12 amino acids. Deletions cut 8 bases from V and 2 bases from J, with 12 bases between. The CDR3, as DNA: TGCAGCTCAGGGACCGCGAACTATGGCTACACCTTC. Translating gives CSSGTANYGYTF.

This clonotype appeared a few times. V usage is TRBV27 and J usage is TRBJ2-2, with 11 bases matching TRBD2. Germline values: CDR1 MNHEY, CDR2 SMNVEV (reference sequence). V lost 0 bases, J lost 7 bases, and 7 bases stayed unmatched. CDR3 length equals 17 residues. The CDR3 DNA reads as TGTGCCAGCAGTTTATCGGAACTAGCGGGAGTCATCGGGGAGCTGTTTTTT. Translated: CASSLSELAGVIGELFF.

In its sample, this clonotype was seen a few times. This chain connects TRBV12-3 or TRBV12-4 to TRBJ1-4; D remains unclear. The CDR3 is 14 amino acids. Trimming took off 2 bases at V and 0 bases at J, with 4 bases between the two ends. The CDR3 DNA reads TGTGCCAGCAGTTTAACCCCAACTAATGAAAAACTGTTTTTT. Protein sequence: CASSLTPTNEKLFF.

The gene calls are TRBV7-2 and TRBJ2-7; weak D call: TRBD1 (6 bases). Per germline, CDR1 SGHTA and CDR2 FQGNSA. The V and J ends lost 4 bases and 1 base respectively, with 11 bases between them. CDR3 length: 14 amino acids. CDR3 nucleotides: TGTGCCAGCAGCTCCCGGGACACTTCCTACGAGCAGTACTTC. Translated, it gives CASSSRDTSYEQYF.

The chain has TRBV2 and TRBJ2-6; 11 bases line up with TRBD1. The CDR3 sequence is 20 residues long. Germline V CDR1 and CDR2: SNHLY, FYNNEI. The V gene end was trimmed by 2 bases and the J gene end by 4 bases; junction bases not matched to a gene: 13. The CDR3 region has the DNA TGTGCCAGCAGTGAAAGGTACCCCGGACAGGGGGCGGCGGGGGCCAACGTCCTGACTTTC. This codes for CASSERYPGQGAAGANVLTF.

The chain joins TRBV7-9 to TRBJ2-1; TRBD1 aligns across 7 bases. CDR3 length: 15 amino acids. Germline trimming cut 9 bases from V and 8 bases from J; bases unmatched to any gene: 16. Germline V gene lookup returns CDR1 SEHNR and CDR2 FQNEAQ (reference sequence). The CDR3 region has the DNA TGTGCCAGTTGCACAGGGGACGGATCGATGGATGAGCAGTTCTTC. It translates to CASCTGDGSMDEQFF.

A note on this clonotype: Here the CDR3 omits its conserved ending phenylalanine or tryptophan, so a read error is the likely source. No DNA is shown, since the ends of the CDR3 on it are uncertain; the CDR3 is the one TCRdb lists. The chain is built from TRBV2 and TRBJ2-7. CDR1 and CDR2 from the germline V gene are SNHLY and FYNNEI. The CDR3 numbers 11 amino acids, ends counted. CDR3 protein: CASSKTTPRYL.

This clonotype was recorded at least ten times. The chain carries TRBV7-2 and TRBJ2-2, with 10 bases that match TRBD2. CDR3 size: 15 residues. Germline V gene data show CDR1 as SGHTA and CDR2 as FQGNSA. With V trimmed by 5 bases and J by 7 bases, 7 bases remained unmatched. In nucleotides, the CDR3 is TGTGCCAGCAGCCAAGCGGGAGGGCCGAACGGGGAGCTGTTTTTT. It yields the protein CASSQAGGPNGELFF.

The rearrangement joins TRBV7-9 to TRBJ1-3; tentative D call: TRBD1 (5 bases). There are 15 residues in the CDR3. Germline V gene sequence: CDR1 SEHNR, CDR2 FQNEAQ (reference sequence). Trimming took 6 bases from V and 1 from J, leaving 13 bases between them. The CDR3 reads CASSPTGGSGNTIYF. CDR3 in DNA: TGTGCCAGCAGTCCTACGGGGGGATCTGGAAACACCATATATTTT.

This clonotype occurred many times. V and J are TRBV7-2 and TRBJ2-1; 8 nucleotides align to TRBD2. There are 16 residues in the CDR3. The germline gives CDR1 SGHTA, CDR2 FQGNSA. The trim removed 0 bases at V and 0 bases at J, leaving 1 base unmatched. The CDR3 region is CASSLASGTSYNEQFF. For the CDR3, the DNA is TGTGCCAGCAGCTTAGCTAGCGGGACCTCCTACAATGAGCAGTTCTTC.

This clonotype has more than one count but fewer than ten. The J gene is TRBJ1-1, the V gene TRBV6-6; no firm D call. V lost 4 bases to trimming and J lost 6 bases, with 9 bases between them. This CDR3 has 12 residues. Germline V CDR1 and CDR2: MNHNY, SVGAGI (reference sequence). The CDR3 is CASSFPTPEAFF. The CDR3 bases are TGTGCCAGCAGTTTTCCTACCCCTGAAGCTTTCTTT.

The chain links TRBV12-3 or TRBV12-4 to TRBJ1-5; 8 nucleotides match TRBD1. This CDR3 is 15 amino acids long. The V and J ends lost 6 bases and 0 bases, in that order; junction bases with no gene match: 4. The CDR3 nucleotides are TGTGCCAGCAGCTCCCAGGGGGCTAGCAATCAGCCCCAGCATTTT. It translates to CASSSQGASNQPQHF.

The chain employs TRBV18 and TRBJ2-3; D is perhaps TRBD1 or TRBD2 (5 bases each). V gave up 3 bases and J gave up 6 bases, with 25 bases separating them. Per the germline V gene, CDR1 is KGHSH and CDR2 is LQKENI. This CDR3 is built from 18 residues. The CDR3 reads CASSPLPGGRQTTDTQYF. In DNA form, the CDR3 reads TGTGCCAGCTCACCGCTACCTGGGGGACGGCAAACGACGGATACGCAGTATTTT. Supplemented by reference TRBV18 and TRBJ2-3, the full variable domain reads NAGVMQNPRHLVRRRGQEARLRCSPMKGHSHVYWYRQLPEEGLKFMVYLQKENIIDESGMPKERFSAEFPKEGPSILRIQQVVRGDSAAYFCASSPLPGGRQTTDTQYFGPGTRLTVL.

V is TRBV28 and J is TRBJ2-5, with a weak D call TRBD2 (5 bases). Between the trimmed V and J ends, which lost 8 bases and 5 bases, there was a span of 12 bases. Germline-derived CDR1 and CDR2 are MDHEN and SYDVKM. This CDR3 region has 12 residues. In DNA, the CDR3 is TGTGCCAGCGGGATCCGAGGGGAGACCCAGTACTTC. Amino acids: CASGIRGETQYF. Supplemented by reference TRBV28 and TRBJ2-5, the full variable domain reads DVKVTQSSRYLVKRTGEKVFLECVQDMDHENMFWYRQDPGLGLRLIYFSYDVKMKEKGDIPEGYSVSREKKERFSLILESASTNQTSMYLCASGIRGETQYFGPGTRLLVL.

This sequence joins TRBV28 and TRBJ1-5; unclear D gene. Trimming took 3 bases from V and 6 from J, leaving 12 bases between them. The CDR3 covers 14 residues. Germline V gene lookup returns CDR1 MDHEN and CDR2 SYDVKM. The CDR3 DNA follows: TGTGCCAGCAGTTTCAGAATGACGATTCAGCCCCAGCATTTT. This sequence encodes CASSFRMTIQPQHF.

This clonotype was observed a few times. At one of its ends the junction is not consistent with the germline gene, which may arise from a read error. The rearrangement joins TRBV18 to TRBJ1-2; D possibly corresponds to TRBD1 (5 bases). The CDR3 loop spans 13 amino acids. Germline V gene data show CDR1 as KGHSH and CDR2 as LQKENI. For the CDR3, the DNA is TGCGCCAGCAGCCCGGGGGAAAACTATGGCTACACCTTC. Its translation is CASSPGENYGYTF.

At least ten counts were recorded for this clonotype. This sequence joins TRBV7-2 and TRBJ2-4; 8 nucleotides line up with TRBD1. V lost 5 bases and J lost 2; bases outside the gene matches: 8. Germline CDR1 is SGHTA and CDR2 is FQGNSA. The CDR3 has 16 residues. CDR3 nucleotide sequence: TGTGCCAGCAGCCTCCGGACAGGGTTGACCAAAAACATTCAGTACTTC. It yields the protein CASSLRTGLTKNIQYF.

This clonotype was detected only a few times. The V call is TRBV10-3, the J call TRBJ2-4; no reliable D call. This CDR3 comprises 12 residues. Germline CDR1 and CDR2: ENHRY and SYGVKD. V was pared by 5 bases and J by 8 bases, with 10 bases between. CDR3 residues: CAISQSSDIQYF. The CDR3 nucleotides read TGTGCCATCAGTCAAAGTTCAGACATTCAGTACTTC.

This clonotype has at least ten counts. Here the CDR3 DNA reads TGTGCCAGCAGCTTATGGCCCGACACCACCGGGACTAGCATCGACGATGAGCAGTTCTTC. Protein sequence: CASSLWPDTTGTSIDDEQFF. This chain joins TRBV7-8 and TRBJ2-1; 9 positions match TRBD2. The CDR3 totals 20 residues. Unmatched junction bases numbered 22, after V lost 2 bases and J lost 8 bases. Per germline, CDR1 SGHVS and CDR2 FQNEAQ.

This CDR3 reads CASSLVGLTSSYNEQFF. The CDR3 DNA reads as TGTGCCAGCAGCTTAGTCGGTCTTACTAGCTCCTACAATGAGCAGTTCTTC. V usage is TRBV11-3 and J usage is TRBJ2-1; a possible D gene is TRBD2 (5 bases). The CDR3 is 17 amino acids. Germline V gives CDR1 SGHNT, CDR2 YENEEA. Trimming pared 1 base from V and 0 bases from J, leaving 13 bases between.